These 11 T cell receptor beta chains originate from one sample sequenced in a study of shared clonotypes between healthy human individuals. Repertoires were generated with immunoSEQ multiplex PCR, while TCRdb's copy carries only in-frame clones and drops some. The sample has some 680,000 clones; around 78% are singletons. The sequenced material came from memory CD4+ T cells sorted from blood. Subset noted: CD45RA-negative fraction. All receptors come from a woman aged 25 to 39 in good health.

The chain has TRBV7-9 and TRBJ1-4, with D maybe TRBD1 (5 bases). The V and J ends lost 2 bases and 7 bases respectively, with 14 bases between them. Germline V lookup: CDR1 SEHNR, CDR2 FQNEAQ (reference sequence). CDR3 length: 15 amino acids. Written as DNA, the CDR3 is TGTGCCAGCAGCTTATGGACAACCCTGGGTGAAAAACTGTTTTTT. Protein: CASSLWTTLGEKLFF.

This clone turned up a few times. V is TRBV6-5 and J is TRBJ1-4; possible D gene TRBD1, 5 bases. V lost 0 bases and J lost 3, with 11 bases in between. The CDR3 is 16 amino acids. The V gene's germline CDR1 is MNHEY and CDR2 SVGAGI. CDR3 in amino acids: CASSYSIREANEKLFF. CDR3 nucleotides: TGTGCCAGCAGTTACTCGATCAGGGAGGCTAATGAAAAACTGTTTTTT.

The V gene is TRBV6-1, the J gene TRBJ2-1; 7 bases align to TRBD1. Germline V gives CDR1 MNHNS, CDR2 SASEGT. The CDR3 contains 14 residues. Trimming took 4 bases from V and 2 from J; bases not matched to a gene: 2. The CDR3 region is CASSAGQAYNEQFF. The CDR3 DNA follows: TGTGCCAGCAGTGCCGGACAGGCCTACAATGAGCAGTTCTTC.

The chain carries TRBV28 and TRBJ2-3, with TRBD2 as a possible D gene (6 bases). CDR1 is MDHEN and CDR2 is SYDVKM in the germline V gene. Trimming shortened V by 4 bases and J by 2 bases, and 13 bases separated the two germline ends. CDR3 length: 15 residues. CDR3: CASSSGKDYTDTQYF. The CDR3 nucleotides read TGTGCCAGCAGTTCGGGAAAGGACTACACAGATACGCAGTATTTT.

The chain links TRBV29-1 to TRBJ2-3, with TRBD2 as a possible D gene (5 bases). Trimming cost V 8 bases and J 8 bases, with 17 bases left between them. Germline loops: CDR1 SQVTM, CDR2 ANQGSEA. The CDR3 totals 12 residues. The CDR3 loop reads CSSRATERTQYF. DNA for the CDR3: TGCAGCTCGAGGGCAACGGAGCGTACGCAGTATTTT.

This clone turned up a few times. This same CDR3 is encoded by further DNA sequences in the sample. The gene calls are TRBV18 and TRBJ1-1; D uncertain. The germline V and J ends were trimmed by 6 bases and 3 bases, with 11 bases remaining between them. CDR1 is KGHSH and CDR2 is LQKENI in the germline V gene. The CDR3 totals 13 residues. The CDR3 loop is CASSPTEDTEAFF. CDR3 bases: TGTGCCAGCTCGCCAACTGAGGACACTGAAGCTTTCTTT.

CDR3 coding DNA: TGTGCCAGCAGTGGAATAACTGGAAACACCATATATTTT. Amino acid sequence: CASSGITGNTIYF. The chain combines TRBV2 with TRBJ1-3, with D hard to call. This CDR3 has 13 residues. Trimming removed 4 bases from V and 2 bases from J, with 6 bases in between. Germline V gene sequence: CDR1 SNHLY, CDR2 FYNNEI. The full variable domain, rest sourced from reference TRBV2 and TRBJ1-3, is EPEVTQTPSHQVTQMGQEVILRCVPISNHLYFYWYRQILGQKVEFLVSFYNNEISEKSEIFDDQFSVERPDGSNFTLKIRSTKLEDSAMYFCASSGITGNTIYFGEGSWLTVV.

This rearrangement joins TRBV6-5 to TRBJ2-2, with a weak D call TRBD1 (5 bases). V lost 5 bases to trimming and J lost 4 bases, with 5 bases between them. This CDR3 has 12 amino acids. From germline, CDR1 is MNHEY and CDR2 SVGAGI. The CDR3 sequence is CASSDSTGELFF. CDR3 DNA: TGTGCCAGCAGTGACAGCACCGGGGAGCTGTTTTTT.

The chain employs TRBV5-4 and TRBJ2-1; 9 positions agree with TRBD2. The CDR3 consists of 16 residues. The germline V gene encodes CDR1 SGHNT and CDR2 YYREEE (reference sequence). V lost 0 bases and J lost 10; bases outside the gene matches: 11. The CDR3 DNA sequence: TGTGCCAGCAGCTTGGGTGGCGGGAGGGCCGAGGGAGAGCAGTTCTTC. Translating it yields CASSLGGGRAEGEQFF.

This clone was observed a few times. The chain employs TRBV6-4 and TRBJ2-7, with 9 bases lining up with TRBD2. Germline loops: CDR1 MRHNA, CDR2 SNTAGT. The CDR3 totals 15 residues. With V trimmed by 6 bases and J by 6 bases, 12 bases remained unmatched. CDR3 bases: TGTGCCAGCAGCCTCTGGCGGGAGGGCCTTGGCGAGCAGTACTTC. It is translated as CASSLWREGLGEQYF.

This chain joins TRBV5-1 and TRBJ2-5; D remains ambiguous. V lost 0 bases and J 4 bases, leaving 10 bases between the germline ends. Germline V lookup: CDR1 SGHRS, CDR2 YFSETQ. This CDR3 has 14 residues. CDR3 amino acids: CASSLDGVLETQYF. The CDR3 bases are TGCGCCAGCAGCTTGGATGGGGTGTTAGAGACCCAGTACTTC.